These 4 T cell receptor beta chains came from one sample sequenced in a study of blood T cells in healthy people across ages. Together with a sample-barcoded 5' primer, a J-beta primer mix was included in a second PCR lasting roughly 6 to 12 cycles. TCRdb passed the 5' RACE reads through MiXCR, listing each CDR3 protein once. Of 800,000 or so distinct CDR3 sequences listed, 20% to 30% are singletons. This same sample was also taken into another study, of T cells of mothers and their children.

Sequencing used blood. Receptors were obtained from a boy between 10 and 17 years old in good health.

This sequence joins TRBV4-3 and TRBJ2-5, with TRBD1 matching over 9 bases. The J call is in doubt because the DNA end fits TRBJ2-7 better. CDR3 length: 15 residues. The germline gives CDR1 LGHNA, CDR2 YSLEER. The CDR3 region has the DNA TGCGCCAGCAGCCAGGAGACAGGGGGTCTCTACGAGCAGTACTTC. Translating it yields CASSQETGGLYEQYF.

This clonotype was counted at least ten times. This rearrangement joins TRBV28 to TRBJ1-2; 7 nucleotides match TRBD1. The CDR3 has 13 residues. After removal of 4 bases from V and 4 bases from J, the junction contained 3 bases not matched to a gene. Germline CDR1 MDHEN, CDR2 SYDVKM. In nucleotides, the CDR3 is TGTGCCAGCAGTTCGAGGGACAGCTATGGCTACACCTTC. Its protein product is CASSSRDSYGYTF.

The chain carries TRBV4-2 and TRBJ2-7; 9 bases align to TRBD1. The CDR3 covers 16 residues. Trimming at V came to 4 bases and at J to 1 base, leaving 8 bases not matched to a gene. The germline CDR1 and CDR2 sequences are LGHNA and YNFKEQ. CDR3 in DNA: TGTGCCAGCAGCCGAGAAATTGGGACAGGGTCCTACGAGCAGTACTTC. Protein sequence: CASSREIGTGSYEQYF.

This sequence joins TRBV28 and TRBJ2-7; D might be TRBD1 (5 bases). V gave up 4 bases and J gave up 6 bases, with 10 bases separating them. Germline V CDR1 and CDR2: MDHEN, SYDVKM. The CDR3 extends over 12 amino acids. As DNA, the CDR3 is TGTGCCAGCAGTTATCCTAGGGGCGAGCAGTACTTC. Amino acid sequence: CASSYPRGEQYF. The full variable domain, in which reference TRBV28 and TRBJ2-7 provide the parts outside the CDR3, is DVKVTQSSRYLVKRTGEKVFLECVQDMDHENMFWYRQDPGLGLRLIYFSYDVKMKEKGDIPEGYSVSREKKERFSLILESASTNQTSMYLCASSYPRGEQYFGPGTRLTVT.